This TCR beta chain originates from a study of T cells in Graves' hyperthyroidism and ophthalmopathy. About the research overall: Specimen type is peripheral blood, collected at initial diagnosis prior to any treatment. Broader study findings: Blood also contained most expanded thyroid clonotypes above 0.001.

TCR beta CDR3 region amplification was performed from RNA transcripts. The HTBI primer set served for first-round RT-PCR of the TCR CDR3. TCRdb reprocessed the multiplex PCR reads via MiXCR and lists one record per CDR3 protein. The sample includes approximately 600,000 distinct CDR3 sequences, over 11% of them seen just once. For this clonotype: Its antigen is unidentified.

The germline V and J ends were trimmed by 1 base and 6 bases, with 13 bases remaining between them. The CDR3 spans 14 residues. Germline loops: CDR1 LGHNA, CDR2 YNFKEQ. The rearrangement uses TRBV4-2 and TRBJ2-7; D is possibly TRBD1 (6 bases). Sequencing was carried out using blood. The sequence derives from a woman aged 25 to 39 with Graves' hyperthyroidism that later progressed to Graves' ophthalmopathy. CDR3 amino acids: CASSQVNQGFEQYF. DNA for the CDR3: TGTGCCAGCAGCCAAGTCAACCAGGGGTTCGAGCAGTACTTC.